This T cell receptor beta chain derives from a study of blood T cell repertoires in COVID-19. Turning to the study itself: The cDNA or gDNA used as material had been derived from T cells, B-cell-depleted T cells, or PBMCs.

Per germline, CDR1 MNHEY and CDR2 SVGEGT. Trimming took 5 bases from V and 4 from J; bases not matched to a gene: 7. The CDR3 extends over 16 amino acids. This clone was observed many times. Per the authors' pipeline: Amplified reference gene primers provided the basis for estimating nucleated cell counts. Here immunoSEQ multiplex PCR was the method, and the copy in TCRdb shows in-frame clones only, minus some. V, J and clone size derive from that table, while D and trimming were established from the DNA sequence. Here the sample spans a few hundred thousand clones, around 90% being singletons. The rearrangement joins TRBV6-2 or TRBV6-3 to TRBJ2-3, with 12 nucleotides matching TRBD2. Input material: peripheral blood. This TCR was sampled from a woman aged 45-65 years who had recovered from COVID-19. The CDR3 protein is CASSRTSGEGADTQYF. The CDR3 nucleotides read TGTGCCAGCAGTCGGACTAGCGGGGAGGGAGCAGATACGCAGTATTTT.